This TCR beta chain was observed in a study of Ad26.COV2.S vaccination and SARS-CoV-2 variants. About the study: Donor was in the COV1001 Ad26.COV2.S trial arm. Ad26.COV2.S was injected intramuscularly once or twice, 56 days apart.

CDR3 length: 16 residues. From germline, CDR1 is SGHAT and CDR2 FQNNGV. Losses at the gene ends were 5 bases for V and 10 bases for J; bases not matched to a gene: 16. Regarding treatment: roughly 20 received Ad26.COV2.S at low or high dose, single or two shots; several received placebo; per-sample allocation not given. Material that was analyzed had been drawn on day 63 after the first vaccine or placebo injection. Immunization relied on an Ad26 vector, which expressed Wuhan-strain SARS-CoV-2 spike. Produced via immunoSEQ multiplex PCR; TCRdb's table is partial and in-frame only. The sample contains 250,000 or so clones, 87% of which appear only once. As for this clone: What it binds is unknown.

Study-level results: Estimates derived from TCR breadth and depth analyses may have underestimated total T cell responses.

The material sequenced was peripheral blood, taken in a trial of Ad26.COV2.S vaccine versus placebo. The rearrangement links TRBV11-2 to TRBJ2-2; 7 nucleotides match TRBD2. The origin of this receptor is a person aged 18-65 years who received the Ad26.COV2.S COVID-19 vaccine or a placebo. CDR3 bases: TGTGCCAGCAGCAAAGCGGGGAGGCTGCGTTTTGAGGAGCTGTTTTTT. It translates to CASSKAGRLRFEELFF. The whole variable domain, filled in from reference TRBV11-2 and TRBJ2-2, reads EAGVAQSPRYKIIEKRQSVAFWCNPISGHATLYWYQQILGQGPKLLIQFQNNGVVDDSQLPKDRFSAERLKGVDSTLKIQPAKLEDSAVYLCASSKAGRLRFEELFFGEGSRLTVL.